The 9 T cell receptor beta chains below were found in one sample sequenced in a study of T cells in Graves' hyperthyroidism and ophthalmopathy. The source material, RNA transcripts, was used to amplify TCR beta CDR3 regions. A set of HTBI primers served as the primers for a first-round RT-PCR of the TCR CDR3. TCRdb re-derived calls from the multiplex PCR reads in MiXCR, one entry per CDR3 protein. The sample has roughly 800,000 distinct CDR3 sequences, about two fifths seen once. The specimen sequenced was blood. Every receptor here comes from a young man with Graves' hyperthyroidism.

J is TRBJ1-4 and V is TRBV20-1; no reliable D call. Germline V gene sequence: CDR1 DFQATT, CDR2 SNEGSKA (reference sequence). Trimming cost V 0 bases and J 2 bases, with 10 bases left between them. The CDR3 spans 15 residues. The CDR3 nucleotides are TGCAGTGCTAGAGATCGGAGGTTCACTAATGAAAAACTGTTTTTT. This encodes CSARDRRFTNEKLFF.

The chain links TRBV6-5 to TRBJ2-7, with D unclear. Per the germline V gene, CDR1 is MNHEY and CDR2 is SVGAGI. Trimming removed 7 bases from V and 0 bases from J, with 13 bases in between. The CDR3 is made up of 14 amino acids. CDR3 residues: CASTSLGYSYEQYF. The DNA for the CDR3 is TGTGCCAGCACGAGCCTCGGATACTCCTACGAGCAGTACTTC.

CDR3 region: CSATPRSNTGELFF. The DNA of the CDR3 is TGCAGTGCAACCCCGCGGTCGAACACCGGGGAGCTGTTTTTT. The gene calls are TRBV20-1 and TRBJ2-2; no clear D gene. Germline CDR1 reads DFQATT; CDR2 reads SNEGSKA (reference sequence). V gave up 6 bases and J gave up 0 bases, with 11 bases separating them. CDR3 length: 14 amino acids.

As to this clonotype: One end of the junction is discordant with germline, which a read error may explain. The CDR3 here is CASSERGVYSNQPQHF. The CDR3 region has the DNA TGTGCCAGCAGTGAAAGAGGGGTTTATAGCAATCAGCCCCAGCATTTT. The rearrangement joins TRBV10-3 to TRBJ1-5; maybe TRBD1 (5 bases). This CDR3 spans 16 amino acids. Germline V gives CDR1 ENHRY, CDR2 SYGVKD.

The chain links TRBV19 to TRBJ1-4, with D tentatively TRBD1 (5 bases). V dropped 3 bases and J dropped 6 bases, with 14 bases sitting between them. This CDR3 region has 15 residues. CDR1 LNHDA and CDR2 SQIVND come from the germline V gene (reference sequence). CDR3 amino acids: CASSILGGEDEKLFF. In DNA, the CDR3 is TGTGCCAGTAGTATCTTGGGGGGGGAAGATGAAAAACTGTTTTTT.

This clonotype came up many times. CDR3 sequence reads: CSYGQANQETQYF. CDR3 DNA: TGCAGCTACGGACAGGCAAATCAAGAGACCCAGTACTTC. The rearrangement joins TRBV29-1 to TRBJ2-5; TRBD1 agrees at 7 bases. The length of the CDR3 is 13 residues. CDR1 is SQVTM, CDR2 ANQGSEA, per germline. With V trimmed by 8 bases and J by 2 bases, 8 bases remained unmatched.

This clonotype appeared a single time. J is TRBJ2-7 and V is TRBV24-1; 7 nucleotides match TRBD1. CDR3 length: 13 amino acids. V was clipped by 5 bases and J by 7 bases; unmatched bases: 7. The germline CDR1 and CDR2 sequences are KGHDR and SFDVKD. The CDR3 protein is CATSASGGKEQYF. The CDR3 DNA follows: TGTGCCACCAGTGCTTCAGGGGGTAAGGAGCAGTACTTC.

The chain is built from TRBV6-1 and TRBJ2-5; D unclear. Germline loops: CDR1 MNHNS, CDR2 SASEGT. The CDR3 has 15 amino acids. V was cut by 0 bases and J by 1 base, with 9 bases left in between. CDR3 coding DNA: TGTGCCAGCAGTGAAGCGATCTACACCCAAGAGACCCAGTACTTC. Its protein product is CASSEAIYTQETQYF.

This clonotype was seen many times. The gene calls are TRBV12-3 or TRBV12-4 and TRBJ2-5, with unresolved D. The CDR3 length is 12 residues. Trimming cost V 6 bases and J 9 bases, with 14 bases left between them. CDR3 nucleotide sequence: TGTGCCAGCAGCCCTCTAGGACCATCCCAGTACTTC. Its translation is CASSPLGPSQYF.